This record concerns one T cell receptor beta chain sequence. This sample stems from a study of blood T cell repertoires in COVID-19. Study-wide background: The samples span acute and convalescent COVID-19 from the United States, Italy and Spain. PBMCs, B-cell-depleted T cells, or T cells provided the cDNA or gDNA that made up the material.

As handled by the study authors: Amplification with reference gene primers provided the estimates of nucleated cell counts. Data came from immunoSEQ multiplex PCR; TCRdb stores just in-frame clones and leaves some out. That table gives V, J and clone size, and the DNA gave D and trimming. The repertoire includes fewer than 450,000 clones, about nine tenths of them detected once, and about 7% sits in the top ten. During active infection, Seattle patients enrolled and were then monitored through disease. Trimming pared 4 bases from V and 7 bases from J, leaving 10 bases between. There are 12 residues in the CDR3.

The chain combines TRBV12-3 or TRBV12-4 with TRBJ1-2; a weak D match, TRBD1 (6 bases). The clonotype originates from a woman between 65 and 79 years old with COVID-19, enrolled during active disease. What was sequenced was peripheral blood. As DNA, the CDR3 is TGTGCCAGCAGTTGGGGGCGGGCTGGCTACACCTTC. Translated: CASSWGRAGYTF.